Sequencing of this TCR beta chain was carried out in a study of blood T cell repertoires in COVID-19 (TCRdb year 2020). For the study in its entirety: Collaborator samples came from the United States, Italy and Spain and covered acute and convalescent phases of COVID-19. The prospective study material was composed of cDNA or gDNA derived from T cells, B-cell-depleted T cells, or PBMCs. Subjects who had been exposed to COVID-19, were actively infected with it, or had recovered from it provided the deeply sampled blood TCRbeta repertoires that made up the dataset. The repertoires were released in a freely available public database meant as a resource for research on the immune response to SARS-CoV-2. Samples came from the ongoing ImmuneRACE study (first 160 participants) plus 1,254 subjects from 6 global collaborators. A de-identified subject ID, COVID-19 status, age in years and sex were almost always included in the sample metadata. Where HLA class I and class II types were available, the types were taken from metadata supplied by the sample provider, not from assay-based typing. Beyond this particular receptor, the publication reports: The amount of clinical and demographic metadata varied by source and participant and was provided uncurated.

The immunoSEQ Assay, a bias-controlled multiplex PCR, was used to amplify TCRbeta CDR3 regions from genomic DNA. The authors processed their data as follows. The number of nucleated cells in each sample was estimated by amplification of reference gene primers within the assay. To quantify the absolute abundance of each unique TCRbeta CDR3 rearrangement, sequence reads were collapsed and filtered. Productive Simpson clonality was computed per sample as the square root of Simpson's diversity index over productive rearrangements. In its TCRdb copy, this immuneACCESS table keeps in-frame sequences only and misses some clones. Where compared with another copy, unresolved V genes explain less than half of these, and the others have no known cause. V and J calls plus clone size are reproduced from that table; the DNA served to infer D and trimming. Within this sample are over 200,000 clones, with 83% of them counted one time only. Around 1.3% of the sample comes from the top ten.

As concerns this clone: Its binding antigen is unknown. Nothing much larger sits one base from this clone, and base qualities are not available.

One collaborating source in Seattle enrolled patients during active infection and followed them longitudinally through the course of disease. Whole blood was collected in K2EDTA tubes by collaborating institutions according to the institutions' own protocols. For TCRbeta analysis, collaborators shipped samples in one of three forms: frozen whole blood, isolated PBMCs, or DNA extracted from either of those sample types. The material sequenced was peripheral blood. The receptor was isolated from a woman aged 25-40 years with COVID-19, enrolled during active disease.

The DNA sequence follows: TGTGCCAGCAGCCATCAGGGGGCTTGGATCTATGGCTACACCTTC. Translated, this gives CASSHQGAWIYGYTF. This chain is built from TRBV7-9 and TRBJ1-2, and 8 junctional nucleotides match TRBD1. From the cysteine through the phenylalanine, the CDR3 covers 15 amino acids. CDR3 DNA is the only sequence kept; it has 45 bases, read in frame from the first base. CDR1 SEHNR and CDR2 FQNEAQ were looked up in the germline V gene (reference sequence). V is trimmed back by 5 bases and J by 4 bases, and the junction contains 9 bases that no gene match accounts for.